Sequencing of this T cell receptor (beta chain) was carried out in a study of blood T cell repertoires in COVID-19. Study details: Samples taken during acute and convalescent COVID-19 were collected in the United States, Italy and Spain. In each case, the material was cDNA or gDNA derived from T cells, B-cell-depleted T cells, or PBMCs.

As processed by the authors: Amplification of reference gene primers provided the estimated nucleated cell counts. Using immunoSEQ multiplex PCR, the repertoire was profiled, and TCRdb retains in-frame clones only, with some absent. The V and J calls and clone size come from that table; D and trimming were worked out from the DNA. The sample has approximately 250,000 clones, around 89% seen once. Participants were aged 18 to 89 years, lived in over 20 US areas, and enrolled virtually. The CDR3 covers 12 residues. CDR1 is GTSNPN and CDR2 is SVGIG in the germline V gene (reference sequence). V trimming: 2 bases; J trimming: 8 bases; junction bases outside the gene matches: 4.

The receptor was isolated from a woman between 35 and 50 years old with acute COVID-19. The sequenced sample consisted of PBMCs or T cells enriched from blood (not recorded which). The gene calls are TRBV30 and TRBJ1-2, with 8 bases that match TRBD1. The CDR3: CAWSTTGDGYTF. The CDR3 bases are TGTGCCTGGAGTACGACAGGGGACGGCTACACCTTC.